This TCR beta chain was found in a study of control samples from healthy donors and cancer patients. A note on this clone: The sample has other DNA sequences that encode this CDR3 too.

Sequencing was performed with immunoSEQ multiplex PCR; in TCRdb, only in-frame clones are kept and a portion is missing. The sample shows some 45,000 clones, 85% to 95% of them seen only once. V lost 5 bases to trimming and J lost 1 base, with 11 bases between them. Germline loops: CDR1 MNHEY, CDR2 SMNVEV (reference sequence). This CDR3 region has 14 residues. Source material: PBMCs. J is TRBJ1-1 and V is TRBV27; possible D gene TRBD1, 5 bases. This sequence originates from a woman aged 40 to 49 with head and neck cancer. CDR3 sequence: CASSLLGGNTEAFF. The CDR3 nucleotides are TGTGCCAGCAGTCTACTCGGGGGGAACACTGAAGCTTTCTTT.